The 26 T cell receptor beta chains below all came from one sample that was sequenced in a study of graft-versus-host responses after intestinal transplantation. TCRdb's table, derived via immunoSEQ multiplex PCR, lists solely in-frame clones and lacks some. The top ten hold 1.7% of the sample, which has roughly 69,000 clones, roughly 90% seen once. These receptors are not linked to any known antigen. The sequencing used unstimulated CD8+ T cells sorted from spleen or lymph node cells, collected before transplant. These receptors came from a human donor who was the organ donor for an intestinal transplant.

The chain has TRBV2 and TRBJ2-2, with D tentatively TRBD1 (5 bases). This CDR3 is 15 amino acids long. With 4 bases removed from V and 5 bases from J, the gap between germline ends came to 14 bases. Germline V gives CDR1 SNHLY, CDR2 FYNNEI. CDR3 coding DNA: TGTGCCAGCAGTGGGGGCAGGGAAGTAACCGGGGAGCTGTTTTTT. Protein: CASSGGREVTGELFF.

This clone has just one count. The chain combines TRBV9 with TRBJ2-1; D is perhaps TRBD1 (5 bases). The germline V and J ends were trimmed by 2 bases and 5 bases, with 8 bases remaining between them. The CDR3 is made up of 13 amino acids. The germline V gene encodes CDR1 SGDLS and CDR2 YYNGEE. The CDR3 sequence: CASSVSTDNEQFF. The CDR3 bases are TGTGCCAGCAGCGTGTCGACAGACAATGAGCAGTTCTTC.

The chain couples TRBV7-9 to TRBJ2-3; the D gene is possibly TRBD2 (6 bases). The CDR3 consists of 15 residues. CDR1 and CDR2 from the germline V gene are SEHNR and FQNEAQ (reference sequence). V was shortened by 5 bases and J by 6 bases, with 18 bases between the two germline ends. The CDR3 DNA reads as TGTGCCAGCAGCCTGCGACTAGTCCCGCGCGATACGCAGTATTTT. This translates into CASSLRLVPRDTQYF.

The gene calls are TRBV2 and TRBJ2-1; 8 nucleotides line up with TRBD2. V trimming: 5 bases; J trimming: 7 bases; junction bases outside the gene matches: 7. Germline-derived CDR1 and CDR2 are SNHLY and FYNNEI. The CDR3 runs to 14 residues. In nucleotides, the CDR3 is TGTGCCAGCAGTCGTAGCGGGGACGTTAATGAGCAGTTCTTC. It codes for CASSRSGDVNEQFF.

This clone was seen just once. The chain combines TRBV21-1 with TRBJ1-2; the DNA was not used to check the table's D call, TRBD1. TRBV21-1 has pseudogene status. CDR3 size: 16 residues. The CDR3: CASSESLGQLNYGYTF. The CDR3 DNA reads TGTGCCAGCAGCGAAAGTCTTGGACAGCTTAACTATGGCTACACCTTC.

This chain connects TRBV6-5 to TRBJ2-5; 9 bases map to TRBD1. From germline, CDR1 is MNHEY and CDR2 SVGAGI. The V gene end was trimmed by 2 bases and the J gene end by 5 bases; junction bases not matched to a gene: 3. The CDR3 consists of 14 residues. In DNA form, the CDR3 reads TGTGCCAGCAGTTACGACGGGACAGGGGAGACCCAGTACTTC. This codes for CASSYDGTGETQYF.

The V call is TRBV4-2, the J call TRBJ2-7, with D uncertain. The germline V gene encodes CDR1 LGHNA and CDR2 YNFKEQ. The CDR3 sequence is 14 residues long. V lost 1 base, J lost 1 base, and 8 bases lay in between. In DNA form, the CDR3 reads TGTGCCAGCAGCCAAGGGCAGACATCCTACGAGCAGTACTTC. Translating gives CASSQGQTSYEQYF.

The chain links TRBV7-2 to TRBJ2-1, with TRBD2 matching over 9 bases. Looked up from germline, CDR1 is SGHTA and CDR2 is FQGNSA. V shed 8 bases, J shed 6 bases, and the junction held 2 bases outside the gene matches. This CDR3 has 12 residues. Written as DNA, the CDR3 is TGTGCCAGCTCTAGCGGGATCAATGAGCAGTTCTTC. It codes for CASSSGINEQFF.

This chain uses TRBV9 with TRBJ1-2; D may be TRBD1 (6 bases). V shed 4 bases and J shed 2 bases, with 12 bases lying between them. The CDR3 runs 14 residues. CDR1 SGDLS and CDR2 YYNGEE come from the germline V gene. The CDR3 bases are TGTGCCAGCAGCCCAACAGGGACAAACTATGGCTACACCTTC. It codes for CASSPTGTNYGYTF.

The chain couples TRBV5-5 to TRBJ2-1; TRBD2 is a possible D gene (5 bases). Germline V CDR1 and CDR2: SGHKS, YYEKEE (reference sequence). Deletions cut 0 bases from V and 2 bases from J, with 15 bases between. CDR3 size: 17 residues. The CDR3 coding sequence is TGTGCCAGCAGCTTGGATTTAAGGAGGAAGGCCTACAATGAGCAGTTCTTC. Translation: CASSLDLRRKAYNEQFF.

This clone turned up a few times. The chain uses TRBV5-6 and TRBJ1-2; TRBD1 agrees at 7 bases. J lost 4 bases, V lost 4 bases, and 1 base had no gene match. The CDR3 consists of 12 residues. Germline loops: CDR1 SGHDT, CDR2 YYEEEE. The CDR3 region is CASSRDSYGYTF. The CDR3 nucleotides read TGTGCCAGCAGCCGGGACAGCTATGGCTACACCTTC.

This sequence joins TRBV9 and TRBJ2-1; TRBD2 aligns across 12 bases. The V gene's germline CDR1 is SGDLS and CDR2 YYNGEE. The CDR3 is 18 amino acids. Trimming took 0 bases from V and 1 from J; bases not matched to a gene: 5. DNA for the CDR3: TGTGCCAGCAGCGTAGCCCTTGGGACTAGCGGGTCCTACAATGAGCAGTTCTTC. Translation gives CASSVALGTSGSYNEQFF.

This clone appeared a few times. The V gene is TRBV5-1, the J gene TRBJ2-7; D is perhaps TRBD1 (5 bases). CDR1 and CDR2 (germline): SGHRS, YFSETQ. The CDR3 covers 11 residues. Trimming removed 5 bases at V and 5 bases at J, with 8 bases between. CDR3 in amino acids: CASRQGDEQYF. CDR3 bases: TGCGCCAGCAGACAAGGGGACGAGCAGTACTTC.

This clone came up once. The CDR3 nucleotides read TGTGCCAGTAAAACCGGGACAAGAAGCAATCAGCCCCAGCATTTT. Amino acid sequence: CASKTGTRSNQPQHF. The rearrangement uses TRBV19 and TRBJ1-5; a weak D match, TRBD1 (6 bases). Germline V gene data show CDR1 as LNHDA and CDR2 as SQIVND (reference sequence). Trimming took off 7 bases at V and 1 base at J, with 14 bases between the two ends. The CDR3 contains 15 residues. The full variable domain, completed using reference TRBV19 and TRBJ1-5, is DGGITQSPKYLFRKEGQNVTLSCEQNLNHDAMYWYRQDPGQGLRLIYYSQIVNDFQKGDIAEGYSVSREKKESFPLTVTSAQKNPTAFYLCASKTGTRSNQPQHFGDGTRLSIL.

This rearrangement joins TRBV15 to TRBJ2-7, with 9 positions matching TRBD2. Germline CDR1 and CDR2: LNHNV and YYDKDF (reference sequence). This CDR3 comprises 16 residues. Trimming removed 0 bases from V and 7 bases from J; junction bases left unmatched: 10. CDR3 region: CATSREGLAGRKEQYF. CDR3 nucleotides: TGTGCCACCAGCAGAGAGGGGCTAGCGGGAAGGAAAGAGCAGTACTTC.

J is TRBJ2-7 and V is TRBV10-3, with D uncertain. The CDR3 loop spans 17 amino acids. V lost 3 bases and J 2 bases, leaving 20 bases between the germline ends. The germline V gene has CDR1 ENHRY and CDR2 SYGVKD. This CDR3 is CAISDPDPTVVPYEQYF. For the CDR3, the DNA is TGTGCCATCAGTGATCCCGATCCTACCGTGGTCCCCTACGAGCAGTACTTC.

The V gene is TRBV25-1, the J gene TRBJ2-5; 13 positions agree with TRBD2. The J segment lost 5 bases and the V segment lost 4 bases, leaving 10 bases of the junction unmatched. The CDR3 length is 17 residues. Germline assignment: CDR1 MGHDK and CDR2 SYGVNS. CDR3 sequence reads: CASSARTSGSLGETQYF. The CDR3 coding sequence is TGTGCCAGCAGTGCCCGGACTAGCGGGAGCTTGGGGGAGACCCAGTACTTC.

The CDR3, as DNA: TGTGCCAGCTCACCGGGGGACAGGGCGCACTACACCATATATTTT. The encoded protein is CASSPGDRAHYTIYF. V gene TRBV18 combines with J gene TRBJ1-3; TRBD1 aligns across 9 bases. This CDR3 has 15 amino acids. The germline CDR1 and CDR2 sequences are KGHSH and LQKENI. The V gene end was trimmed by 3 bases and the J gene end by 8 bases; junction bases not matched to a gene: 8.

The CDR3 DNA is TGTGCCAGCAGCTTATCCCCCGGGAGAGATACGCAGTATTTT. Amino acid sequence: CASSLSPGRDTQYF. This chain connects TRBV11-2 to TRBJ2-3, with D possibly being TRBD2 (6 bases). CDR3 length equals 14 residues. Germline CDR1 and CDR2: SGHAT and FQNNGV. The ends were cut back, 2 bases at V and 5 bases at J, with 11 bases in the middle.

This clone has only one observation. This chain connects TRBV11-2 to TRBJ2-1, with 7 bases that match TRBD2. With 3 bases clipped from V and 4 bases from J, the junction kept 6 bases outside the gene matches. The CDR3 spans 15 residues. Germline V gives CDR1 SGHAT, CDR2 FQNNGV. DNA for the CDR3: TGTGCCAGCAGCTTGGAGCGGGGTCCTTACAATGAGCAGTTCTTC. Protein sequence: CASSLERGPYNEQFF.

This clone was observed a few times. V usage is TRBV9 and J usage is TRBJ2-7; no definite D call. With 0 bases removed from V and 2 bases from J, the gap between germline ends came to 9 bases. The V gene's germline CDR1 is SGDLS and CDR2 YYNGEE. This CDR3 comprises 14 residues. The CDR3 sequence is CASSVGHLTYEQYF. CDR3 in DNA: TGTGCCAGCAGCGTAGGACACCTTACCTACGAGCAGTACTTC.

The chain has TRBV28 and TRBJ1-2; D ambiguous. Per the germline V gene, CDR1 is MDHEN and CDR2 is SYDVKM. V lost 5 bases to trimming and J lost 1 base, with 11 bases between them. The CDR3 sequence is 14 residues long. In DNA form, the CDR3 reads TGTGCCAGCAGTCCGAGCCCCGGTAACTATGGCTACACCTTC. Protein sequence: CASSPSPGNYGYTF.

The sample holds one count of this clone. This rearrangement joins TRBV30 to TRBJ2-7; possible D gene TRBD2, 5 bases. Trimming removed 5 bases from V and 5 bases from J, with 10 bases in between. Per the germline V gene, CDR1 is GTSNPN and CDR2 is SVGIG (reference sequence). This CDR3 region has 11 residues. Here the CDR3 reads CAWELGDEQYF. DNA for the CDR3: TGTGCCTGGGAGCTCGGGGACGAGCAGTACTTC. Full variable domain (remainder filled in from reference TRBV30 and TRBJ2-7): SQTIHQWPATLVQPVGSPLSLECTVEGTSNPNLYWYRQAAGRGLQLLFYSVGIGQISSEVPQNLSASRPQDRQFILSSKKLLLSDSGFYLCAWELGDEQYFGPGTRLTVT.

The genes are TRBV6-1 and TRBJ2-5; 8 nucleotides line up with TRBD2. Germline-derived CDR1 and CDR2 are MNHNS and SASEGT. The V gene end was trimmed by 4 bases and the J gene end by 1 base; junction bases not matched to a gene: 11. The CDR3 contains 17 residues. The CDR3 sequence is CASSGVRGLAGQETQYF. The CDR3 coding sequence is TGTGCCAGCAGTGGAGTTAGAGGGCTAGCGGGCCAAGAGACCCAGTACTTC.

The chain uses TRBV2 and TRBJ2-5, with a tentative D call TRBD2 (6 bases). The DNA end is a closer match to TRBJ2-7, so the J assignment may be wrong. Germline V gene data show CDR1 as SNHLY and CDR2 as FYNNEI. The CDR3 sequence is 13 residues long. CDR3 in amino acids: CASTTGTAYEQYF. The CDR3 DNA reads as TGTGCCTCCACTACCGGGACTGCCTACGAGCAGTACTTC.

The chain carries TRBV11-2 and TRBJ2-7; 7 nucleotides match TRBD1. The junction had 7 bases not matched to a gene; V was cut back by 5 bases and J by 6 bases. Germline V lookup: CDR1 SGHAT, CDR2 FQNNGV. The CDR3 extends over 13 amino acids. CDR3 amino acids: CASSGNRGSEQYF. The CDR3 DNA follows: TGTGCCAGCAGCGGGAACAGGGGTTCCGAGCAGTACTTC. Full variable domain (remainder filled in from reference TRBV11-2 and TRBJ2-7): EAGVAQSPRYKIIEKRQSVAFWCNPISGHATLYWYQQILGQGPKLLIQFQNNGVVDDSQLPKDRFSAERLKGVDSTLKIQPAKLEDSAVYLCASSGNRGSEQYFGPGTRLTVT.